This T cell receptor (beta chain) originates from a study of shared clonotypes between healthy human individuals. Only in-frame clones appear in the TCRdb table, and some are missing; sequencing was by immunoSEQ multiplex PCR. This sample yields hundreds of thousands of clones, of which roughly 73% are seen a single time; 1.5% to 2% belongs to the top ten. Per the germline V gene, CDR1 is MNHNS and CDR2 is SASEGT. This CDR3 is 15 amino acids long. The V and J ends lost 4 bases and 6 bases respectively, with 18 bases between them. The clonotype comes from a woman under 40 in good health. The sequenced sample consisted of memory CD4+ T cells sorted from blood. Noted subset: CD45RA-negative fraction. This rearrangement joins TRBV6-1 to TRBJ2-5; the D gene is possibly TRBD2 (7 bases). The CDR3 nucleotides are TGTGCCAGCAGTGCAGGGCGGGGGCAAGTGAAGACCCAGTACTTC. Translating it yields CASSAGRGQVKTQYF.